The present entry profiles one TCR beta chain with its context. Sequenced by immunoSEQ multiplex PCR; TCRdb stores in-frame clones only, minus some. The data show 56,000 or so clones, with roughly three quarters seen just once and roughly 3.2% held by the top ten. These data are taken from a study of radiotherapy plus CTLA-4 blockade in lung cancer. Trimming removed 0 bases from V and 4 bases from J; junction bases left unmatched: 13. The CDR3 is 18 amino acids. Chemo-refractory metastatic non-small-cell lung cancer patients underwent focal radiation alongside CTLA-4 blockade with ipilimumab. This chain uses TRBV23-1 with TRBJ1-1; 8 bases line up with TRBD1. TRBV23-1 is flagged as an ORF with uncertain function. This sequence was found in a human donor with non-small cell lung cancer who had a partial response to radiotherapy plus ipilimumab. The sample was peripheral blood, taken from a patient treated with radiotherapy plus ipilimumab. CDR3 sequence (DNA): TGCGCCAGCAGTCAATCGGGGGAATGGGACAGGAGGTCCACTGAAGCTTTCTTT. Protein product: CASSQSGEWDRRSTEAFF.